Detailed here is one TCR beta chain. At least ten counts were recorded for this clonotype. There is no known antigen for this receptor. Base qualities are missing; no much larger clone stands one base away. Libraries of naive CD8 T cells were generated from roughly 21,000 to 960,000 sorted cells, with 10%, 30% or 50% of the purified RNA used. Naive CD8 T cells were FACS-sorted as CD8+CD4-CCR7+CD45RA+ on a BD FACSAria II into RLT Plus buffer. Nine to eleven TCR copies' worth of Jurkat RNA were spiked into roughly 18,000-1,000,000 naive CD8 T cell samples to test detection sensitivity. CD8 T cells were enriched with RosetteSep CD8+ T Cell Enrichment Cocktail and Ficoll-Paque, followed by ACK red cell lysis. The CDR3 spans 12 residues, from the cysteine through the phenylalanine. Only the CDR3 part of the read is kept: 36 bases, read in frame from the first base. CDR1 and CDR2, looked up from the germline V gene (reference sequence), are SEHNR and FQNEAQ. The trim is 6 bases for V and 5 bases for J, with a gap of 9 bases between the germline ends.

This sample was taken from a study of molecular identifiers for immune sequencing clone quantification (dated by TCRdb to 2017 to 2018). Looking at the study overall: In a replicate experiment, RNA from about 19,000 or 110,000 naive CD8 T cells was split into five aliquots, four of which were sequenced. This methods study benchmarked molecular-identifier clustering-based TCR repertoire sequencing (MIDCIRS) and TCR RNA copy counting, using CD8 T cells to do so.

What the study reported, not specific to this receptor: Modeling estimated 2.5 to 3.5 recovered TCR RNA copies per cell, compared with 9.5 to 10 by digital PCR, which implies about 32% capture efficiency. The sizes of highly expanded clones could end up underestimated when identical TCR molecules share a barcode. Spiked-in Jurkat TCR RNA equal to a single cell's worth was reported to be detectable even within one million naive CD8 T cells. Naive libraries contained spiked-in Jurkat TCR RNA (roughly 10 copies' worth), which is not part of the donor repertoire. Without barcode sub-clustering, chimeric consensus sequences inflated TCR diversity; chimeras reached as high as 47%. In CMV-specific effector cells, clones with more than 20 RNA copies contained over 99% of molecules, whereas in naive cells such clones contained under 1% of molecules.

The library was prepared using PCR. The instrument was an Illumina HiSeq 4000. Preparation of bulk TCR libraries followed a previously described approach, with the TCR primers listed in Table S5. Total RNA was purified with the Qiagen AllPrep DNA/RNA kit. Before analysis, reads from multiple sequencing runs of one library were combined. In the source study's methods: Reads were retained only if their TCR constant sequence matched exactly, and those retained reads were trimmed to 150 nt and grouped according to their 12-nt molecular barcodes. Reads within each barcode group were sub-clustered using a 15% Levenshtein threshold, and quality-weighted consensus sequences were constructed for each RNA molecule. Non-functional sequences were removed, as were lower-count sequences one edit away from another. Based on fitting two negative binomial distributions, any barcode sub-cluster with under 20% of the maximum read count was discarded. TCRdb took the public reads, trimmed them with fastp at Q25, ran MiXCR for clone calling and kept in-frame beta chains. Each record represents a unique CDR3 protein, reported with the most common genes and DNA among its rows. The V and J calls come from TCRdb's annotation, not from the publication. This sample has about half a million distinct CDR3 sequences in its table, and about a fifth of those were observed once. The ten largest account for 0.7% to 1% of the sample.

The clonotype comes from a human donor in good health. Some libraries in this study had Jurkat cell RNA spiked in. Material for sequencing was naive CD8+ T cells from blood, with Jurkat cell RNA spiked in. Explained via the paper, the cell subset or site label denotes: FACS-sorted CD8+CD4-CCR7+CD45RA+ naive T cells. Here the chain combines TRBV7-9 and TRBJ2-3, with no confidently assigned D gene. CDR3 sequence: CASSYSGDTQYF. The DNA is as follows: TGTGCCAGCAGTTACTCGGGAGATACGCAGTATTTT.